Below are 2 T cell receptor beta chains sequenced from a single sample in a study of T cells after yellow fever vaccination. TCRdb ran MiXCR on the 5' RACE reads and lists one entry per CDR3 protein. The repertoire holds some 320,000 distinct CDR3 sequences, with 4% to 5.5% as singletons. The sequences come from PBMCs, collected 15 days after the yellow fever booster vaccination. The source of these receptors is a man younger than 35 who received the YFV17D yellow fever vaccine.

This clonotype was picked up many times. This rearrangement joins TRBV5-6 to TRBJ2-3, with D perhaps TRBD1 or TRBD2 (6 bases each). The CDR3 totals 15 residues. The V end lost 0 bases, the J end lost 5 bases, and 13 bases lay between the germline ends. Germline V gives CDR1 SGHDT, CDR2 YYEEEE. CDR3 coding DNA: TGTGCCAGCAGCTTGGTGGGGGGCCCCGGAGATACGCAGTATTTT. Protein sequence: CASSLVGGPGDTQYF.

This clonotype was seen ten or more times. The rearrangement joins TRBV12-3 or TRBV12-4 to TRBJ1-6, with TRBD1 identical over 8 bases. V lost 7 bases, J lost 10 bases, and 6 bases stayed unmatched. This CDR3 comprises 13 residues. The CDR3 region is CASTPGGESPLHF. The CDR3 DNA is TGTGCCAGCACCCCAGGGGGCGAATCACCCCTCCACTTT.